Detailed here is one T cell receptor beta chain. Its antigen is still unknown. Base-call qualities are not available, and no considerably larger clone is one nucleotide away. This entry is derived from a study of T cell responses to AZD1222 COVID-19 vaccine (dated by TCRdb to the early 2020s). With regard to the full study: AZD1222 recipients with second doses at about 4 weeks or about 12 weeks were pooled, because spike-specific TCR depth and breadth did not differ between schedules. Trial participants were enrolled by age into subgroups of 18-55, 56-69 and 70-plus years, and around 150, 29 and 61 TCR-sequenced participants, respectively, were included in these subgroups. TCR sequencing was performed for over 230 trial participants, of whom approximately 200 were given two doses of AZD1222 and 26 were given two doses of MenACWY control vaccine.

The CDR3 regions of human TCRbeta chains were subjected to immunosequencing. Turning to the authors' computational methods: Repertoire TCRs were matched against a reference library of SARS-CoV-2-specific TCRs generated with the MIRA antigen-specificity platform. Breadth was defined as the fraction of unique TCRs that were SARS-CoV-2-associated, and depth was defined as the fraction of total T cells that were SARS-CoV-2-associated. Using the MIRA data, every spike-specific TCR was mapped to the spike region that the TCR reacted to and assigned to either a CD4 or a CD8 class. Log10-transformed breadth and depth values were compared by one-way ANOVA with Sidak's multiple comparisons tests. TCRdb re-hosts the immuneACCESS table, in-frame sequences only. Its copies lack some clones; in the studies checked, an unresolved V gene accounts for under half of them, and the cause for the rest is not known. For V, J and clone size, that table is used; D and trimming come from the DNA. The sample yields roughly 160,000 clones; about 90% were counted once. Roughly 5.5% of the sample lies in the top ten.

The meaning of the sample's time point label: baseline before first vaccination. The vaccinee samples were drawn from two UK trials, COV001 and COV002, one of which was a single-blind randomized controlled phase 2/3 trial testing AZD1222 (ChAdOx1 nCoV-19) in healthy adults. Trial participant PBMC samples were collected at day 0 and day 28 after the second dose for TCRbeta chain sequencing. Findings and caveats that apply to the study as a whole: Participants were mostly white British and included more females than males, and it was suggested by the authors that clonal diversity may have been underestimated. Epitopes outside the regions mutated in the B.1.351 and B.1.1.7 variants were reportedly recognized by nearly half of the unique spike-specific TCRs. Only five to seven AZD1222 recipients were SARS-CoV-2 seropositive at baseline, limiting conclusions about previously exposed vaccinees. After two AZD1222 doses, spike-specific TCR breadth and depth were significantly higher than at day 0 and than in MenACWY recipients. CD4 TCRs associated with the vaccine covered the entire spike protein, and the dominant responses were in regions 160-218 and 743-854. Because no day 14 peak-response samples were available, the repertoires could be characterized only after the peak T cell response. The 56-69-year group was small, and its depth increase did not reach significance, likely because of low power.

The TCR sequence derives from an adult in good health. Sequenced material: peripheral blood, taken on day 0 of AZD1222 vaccination.

The DNA is as follows: TGTGCCAGCAGCGTCGGGGGGAATACAGTCAATGAGCAGTTCTTC. It encodes CASSVGGNTVNEQFF. Recombination joined TRBV9 with TRBJ2-1; 7 nucleotides in the junction match TRBD2. The CDR3 covers 15 residues, taking in both the cysteine and the phenylalanine. Here the CDR3 DNA is all that survives: 45 bases in frame from base 1. Clipping removes 2 bases from V and 6 bases from J, with 8 as the unmatched junction base count. CDR1 is given as SGDLS and CDR2 as YYNGEE, both from the germline V gene. When the CDR3 is completed using the reference TRBV9 and TRBJ2-1 genes on either side, the full variable domain is DSGVTQTPKHLITATGQRVTLRCSPRSGDLSVYWYQQSLDQGLQFLIQYYNGEERAKGNILERFSAQQFPDLHSELNLSSLELGDSALYFCASSVGGNTVNEQFFGPGTRLTVL.